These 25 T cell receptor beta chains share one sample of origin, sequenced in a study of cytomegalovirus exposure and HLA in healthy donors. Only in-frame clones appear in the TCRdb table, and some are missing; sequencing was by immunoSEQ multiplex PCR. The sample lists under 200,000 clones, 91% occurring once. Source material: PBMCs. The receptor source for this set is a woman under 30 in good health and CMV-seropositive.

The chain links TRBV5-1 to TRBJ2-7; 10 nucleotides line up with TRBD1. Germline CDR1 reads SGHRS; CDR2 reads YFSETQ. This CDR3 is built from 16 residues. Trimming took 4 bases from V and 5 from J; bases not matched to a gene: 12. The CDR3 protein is CASSLQGQGFGNEQYF. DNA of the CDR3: TGCGCCAGCAGCCTGCAGGGACAGGGGTTCGGTAACGAGCAGTACTTC.

CDR3 sequence: CASSQTGGEQYF. The CDR3 DNA sequence: TGCGCCAGCAGCCAGACAGGGGGCGAGCAGTACTTC. The chain links TRBV5-1 to TRBJ2-7; 9 nucleotides match TRBD1. Germline-derived CDR1 and CDR2 are SGHRS and YFSETQ. J gave up 6 bases and V 4 bases, and 2 bases lay outside the gene matches. This CDR3 is built from 12 residues.

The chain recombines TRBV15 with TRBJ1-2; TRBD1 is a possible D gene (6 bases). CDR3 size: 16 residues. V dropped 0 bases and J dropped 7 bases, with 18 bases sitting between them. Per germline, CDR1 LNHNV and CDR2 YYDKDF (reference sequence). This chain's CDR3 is CATSRERERGGTGYTF. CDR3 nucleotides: TGTGCCACCAGCAGAGAGAGGGAGAGGGGGGGAACTGGCTACACCTTC.

DNA for the CDR3: TGTGCCAGCACTACGGACGGCCTAGCCTTCAATGAGCAGTTCTTC. Translated: CASTTDGLAFNEQFF. The chain uses TRBV6-6 and TRBJ2-1, with D perhaps matching TRBD2 (5 bases). CDR3 length: 15 residues. V was trimmed by 7 bases and J by 6 bases, leaving 19 bases between them. Germline V gene data show CDR1 as MNHNY and CDR2 as SVGAGI (reference sequence).

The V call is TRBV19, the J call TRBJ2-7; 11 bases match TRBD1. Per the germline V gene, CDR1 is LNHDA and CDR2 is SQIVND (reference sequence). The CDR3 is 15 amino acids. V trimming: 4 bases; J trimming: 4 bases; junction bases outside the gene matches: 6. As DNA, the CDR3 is TGTGCCAGTAGTACCCCCGGACAGGGGGCTTACGAGCAGTACTTC. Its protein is CASSTPGQGAYEQYF.

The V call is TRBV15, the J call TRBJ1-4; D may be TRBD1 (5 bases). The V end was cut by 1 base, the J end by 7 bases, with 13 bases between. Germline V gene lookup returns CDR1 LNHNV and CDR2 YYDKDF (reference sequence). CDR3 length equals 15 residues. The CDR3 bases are TGTGCCACCAGCAGAGGGTTGGGGCCTAGTGAAAAACTGTTTTTT. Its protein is CATSRGLGPSEKLFF.

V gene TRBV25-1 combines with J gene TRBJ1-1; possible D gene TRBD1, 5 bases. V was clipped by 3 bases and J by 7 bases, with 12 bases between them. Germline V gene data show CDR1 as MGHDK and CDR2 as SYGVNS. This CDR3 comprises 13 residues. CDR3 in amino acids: CASSDTGGIEAFF. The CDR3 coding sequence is TGTGCCAGCAGTGACACAGGAGGGATTGAAGCTTTCTTT.

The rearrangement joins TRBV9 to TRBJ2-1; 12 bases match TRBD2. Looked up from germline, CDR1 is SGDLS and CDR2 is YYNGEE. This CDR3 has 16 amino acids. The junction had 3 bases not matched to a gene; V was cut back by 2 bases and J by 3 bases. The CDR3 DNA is TGTGCCAGCAGCGTCCCGACTAGCGGGAGCTACAATGAGCAGTTCTTC. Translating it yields CASSVPTSGSYNEQFF.

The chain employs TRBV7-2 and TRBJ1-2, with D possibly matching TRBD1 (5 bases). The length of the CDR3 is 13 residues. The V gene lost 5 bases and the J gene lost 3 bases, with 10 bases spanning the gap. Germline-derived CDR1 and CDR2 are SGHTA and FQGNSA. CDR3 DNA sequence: TGTGCCAGCAGCACTACAGGTTACTATGGCTACACCTTC. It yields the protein CASSTTGYYGYTF.

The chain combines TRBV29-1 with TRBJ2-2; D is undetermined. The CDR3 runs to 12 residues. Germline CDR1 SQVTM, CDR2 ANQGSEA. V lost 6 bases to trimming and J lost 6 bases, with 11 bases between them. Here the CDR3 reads CSVQRQPGELFF. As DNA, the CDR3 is TGCAGCGTCCAGAGGCAGCCCGGGGAGCTGTTTTTT.

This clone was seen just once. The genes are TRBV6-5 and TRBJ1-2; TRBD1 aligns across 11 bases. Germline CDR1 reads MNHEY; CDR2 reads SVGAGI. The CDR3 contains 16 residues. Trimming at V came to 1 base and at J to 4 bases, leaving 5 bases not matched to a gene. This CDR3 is CASSYWTGQGAYGYTF. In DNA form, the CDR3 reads TGTGCCAGCAGTTACTGGACCGGACAGGGGGCCTATGGCTACACCTTC.

CDR3 nucleotides: TGCGCCAGCAGCAGTACAGAGGGGAGGGCTGAAGCTTTCTTT. It yields the protein CASSSTEGRAEAFF. This chain uses TRBV5-1 with TRBJ1-1; TRBD1 is a possible D gene (5 bases). Trimming stripped 4 bases from V and 6 bases from J, with 16 bases between. Per the germline V gene, CDR1 is SGHRS and CDR2 is YFSETQ. This CDR3 spans 14 amino acids.

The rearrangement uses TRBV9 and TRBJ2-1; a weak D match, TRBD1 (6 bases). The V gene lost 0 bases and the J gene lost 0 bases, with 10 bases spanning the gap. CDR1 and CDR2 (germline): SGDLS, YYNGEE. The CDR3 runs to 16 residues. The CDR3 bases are TGTGCCAGCAGCGTAGTGCCAGGGGCCTCCTACAATGAGCAGTTCTTC. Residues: CASSVVPGASYNEQFF.

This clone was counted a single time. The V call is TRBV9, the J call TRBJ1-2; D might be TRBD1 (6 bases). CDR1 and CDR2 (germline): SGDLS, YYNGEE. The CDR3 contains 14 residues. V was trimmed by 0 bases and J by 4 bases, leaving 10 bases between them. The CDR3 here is CASSVGQGTYGYTF. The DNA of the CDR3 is TGTGCCAGCAGCGTAGGTCAGGGGACCTATGGCTACACCTTC.

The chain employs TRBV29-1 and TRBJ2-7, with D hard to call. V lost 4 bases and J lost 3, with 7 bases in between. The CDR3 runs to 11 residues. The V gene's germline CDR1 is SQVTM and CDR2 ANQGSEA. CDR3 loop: CSVGQNYEQYF. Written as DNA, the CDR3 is TGCAGCGTTGGTCAGAACTACGAGCAGTACTTC.

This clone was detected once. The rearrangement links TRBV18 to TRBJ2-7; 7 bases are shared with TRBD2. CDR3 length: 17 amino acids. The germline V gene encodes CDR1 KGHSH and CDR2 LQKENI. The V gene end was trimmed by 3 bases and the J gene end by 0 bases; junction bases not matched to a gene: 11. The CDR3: CASSPGGSGTASYEQYF. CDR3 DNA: TGTGCCAGCTCACCCGGTGGGAGCGGGACCGCCTCCTACGAGCAGTACTTC.

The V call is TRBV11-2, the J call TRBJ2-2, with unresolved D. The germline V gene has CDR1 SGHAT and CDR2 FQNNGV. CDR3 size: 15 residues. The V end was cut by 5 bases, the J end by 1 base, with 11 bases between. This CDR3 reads CASSRSRRNTGELFF. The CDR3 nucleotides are TGTGCCAGCAGCCGGAGCAGAAGGAACACCGGGGAGCTGTTTTTT.

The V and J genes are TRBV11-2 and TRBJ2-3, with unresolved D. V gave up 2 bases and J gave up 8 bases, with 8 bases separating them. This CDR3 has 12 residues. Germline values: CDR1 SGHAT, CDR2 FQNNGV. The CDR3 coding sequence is TGTGCCAGCAGCTTATTCCCCGGTACGCAGTATTTT. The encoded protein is CASSLFPGTQYF.

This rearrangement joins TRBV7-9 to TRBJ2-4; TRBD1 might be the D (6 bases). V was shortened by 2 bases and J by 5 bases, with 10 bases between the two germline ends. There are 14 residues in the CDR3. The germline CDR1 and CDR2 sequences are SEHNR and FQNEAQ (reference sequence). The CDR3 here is CASSLWDNQNIQYF. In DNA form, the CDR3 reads TGTGCCAGCAGCTTATGGGACAATCAAAACATTCAGTACTTC.

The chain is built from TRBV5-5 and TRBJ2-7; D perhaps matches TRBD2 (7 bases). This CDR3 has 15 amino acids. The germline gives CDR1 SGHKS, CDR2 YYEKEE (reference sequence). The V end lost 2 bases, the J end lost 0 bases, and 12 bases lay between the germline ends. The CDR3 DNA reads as TGTGCCAGCAGCTTTGGGGGGGGGCACTCCTACGAGCAGTACTTC. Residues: CASSFGGGHSYEQYF.

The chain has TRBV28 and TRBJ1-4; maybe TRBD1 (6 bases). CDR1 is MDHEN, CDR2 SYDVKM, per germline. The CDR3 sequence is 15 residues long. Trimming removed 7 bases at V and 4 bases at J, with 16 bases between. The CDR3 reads CASTLYRAVNEKLFF. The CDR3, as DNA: TGTGCCAGCACGCTATACAGGGCAGTTAATGAAAAACTGTTTTTT. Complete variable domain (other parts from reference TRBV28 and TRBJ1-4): DVKVTQSSRYLVKRTGEKVFLECVQDMDHENMFWYRQDPGLGLRLIYFSYDVKMKEKGDIPEGYSVSREKKERFSLILESASTNQTSMYLCASTLYRAVNEKLFFGSGTQLSVL.

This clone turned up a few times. CDR3 loop: CASQTGGQGNYGYTF. The CDR3 nucleotides are TGTGCCAGCCAGACCGGAGGGCAGGGTAACTATGGCTACACCTTC. The rearrangement joins TRBV19 to TRBJ1-2, with a possible D match to TRBD1 (5 bases). The CDR3 has 15 residues. Trimming took off 9 bases at V and 1 base at J, with 18 bases between the two ends. Germline lookup yields CDR1 LNHDA and CDR2 SQIVND (reference sequence).

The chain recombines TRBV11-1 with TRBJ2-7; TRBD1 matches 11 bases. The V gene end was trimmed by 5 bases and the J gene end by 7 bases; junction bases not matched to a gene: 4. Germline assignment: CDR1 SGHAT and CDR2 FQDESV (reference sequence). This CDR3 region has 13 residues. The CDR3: CASSTGDRGEQYF. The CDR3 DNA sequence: TGTGCCAGCAGCACTGGGGACAGGGGGGAGCAGTACTTC.

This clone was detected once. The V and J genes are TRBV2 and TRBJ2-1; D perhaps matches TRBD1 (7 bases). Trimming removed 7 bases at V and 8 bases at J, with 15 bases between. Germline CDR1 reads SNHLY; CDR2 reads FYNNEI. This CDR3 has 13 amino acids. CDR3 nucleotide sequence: TGTGCCAGCATATTAGTCAGGGGGGATGAGCAGTTCTTC. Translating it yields CASILVRGDEQFF.

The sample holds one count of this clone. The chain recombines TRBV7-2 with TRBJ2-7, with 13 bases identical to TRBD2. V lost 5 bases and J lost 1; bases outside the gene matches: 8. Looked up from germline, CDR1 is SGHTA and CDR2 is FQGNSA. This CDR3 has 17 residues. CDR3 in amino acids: CASSQEGLAGLSYEQYF. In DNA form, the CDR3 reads TGTGCCAGCAGCCAGGAGGGACTAGCGGGGTTGTCCTACGAGCAGTACTTC.